One sample yielded the 30 T cell receptor beta chains listed below, sequenced in a study of OX40 agonist ivuxolimab in advanced cancers. The method behind the library was the immunoSEQ multiplex PCR assay. Entries here come from immuneACCESS through TCRdb and include only in-frame sequences with V and J called. Some clones fail to appear in such tables; in the studies checked, an unresolved V gene covers under half of the shortfall, and the cause of the remainder is unknown. This sample lists 60,000 to 70,000 clones; roughly 90% were detected once. Clones ranked in the top ten supply 0.55% to 0.6% of the sample. This specimen consisted of CD4+ or CD8+ T cells sorted from blood, obtained in a trial of the OX40 agonist ivuxolimab. These receptors all come from an adult with an advanced solid tumor such as melanoma, head and neck, liver or kidney cancer.

V is TRBV2 and J is TRBJ2-3; D ambiguous. This CDR3 comprises 11 residues. Per the germline V gene, CDR1 is SNHLY and CDR2 is FYNNEI. Trimming cost V 2 bases and J 5 bases, with 2 bases left between them. This CDR3 reads CASSERDTQYF. The CDR3 DNA reads as TGTGCCAGCAGTGAACGAGATACGCAGTATTTT.

V usage is TRBV11-3 and J usage is TRBJ2-3, with D tentatively TRBD2 (5 bases). Trimming shortened V by 5 bases and J by 3 bases, and 21 bases separated the two germline ends. The CDR3 covers 17 residues. The germline gives CDR1 SGHNT, CDR2 YENEEA. The CDR3 nucleotides read TGTGCCAGCAGCCAAAGCGGCCGACCATATGGAACAGATACGCAGTATTTT. This codes for CASSQSGRPYGTDTQYF.

This clone came up once. This sequence joins TRBV9 and TRBJ2-2; the D is unclear. Germline lookup yields CDR1 SGDLS and CDR2 YYNGEE. CDR3 length equals 13 residues. Trimming left V 2 bases short and J 5 bases short, with 7 bases between. The DNA for the CDR3 is TGTGCCAGCAGCGTTAAGGATACCGGGGAGCTGTTTTTT. Its protein is CASSVKDTGELFF. The entire variable domain, with the rest obtained from reference TRBV9 and TRBJ2-2, is as follows: DSGVTQTPKHLITATGQRVTLRCSPRSGDLSVYWYQQSLDQGLQFLIQYYNGEERAKGNILERFSAQQFPDLHSELNLSSLELGDSALYFCASSVKDTGELFFGEGSRLTVL.

The chain combines TRBV6-5 with TRBJ1-6, with 7 bases lining up with TRBD1. CDR3 length: 16 amino acids. Germline lookup yields CDR1 MNHEY and CDR2 SVGAGI. Trimming took 2 bases from V and 8 from J; bases not matched to a gene: 9. The chain's CDR3 is CASSYLPRGVDSPLHF. The CDR3 DNA is TGTGCCAGCAGTTACCTCCCCAGGGGGGTCGATTCACCCCTCCACTTT.

The rearrangement uses TRBV5-1 and TRBJ2-1; 7 nucleotides align to TRBD2. There are 12 residues in the CDR3. V lost 4 bases to trimming and J lost 8 bases; unmatched junction nucleotides: 3. Germline CDR1 SGHRS, CDR2 YFSETQ. CDR3 sequence: CASSPGGDEQFF. The CDR3, as DNA: TGCGCCAGCAGCCCGGGAGGAGATGAGCAGTTCTTC.

This clone was counted only a few times. V usage is TRBV5-1 and J usage is TRBJ2-3, with D perhaps matching TRBD1 (6 bases). This CDR3 has 14 residues. Deletions cut 0 bases from V and 4 bases from J, with 9 bases between. Germline V lookup: CDR1 SGHRS, CDR2 YFSETQ. CDR3 region: CASSLGGLPDTQYF. The CDR3 DNA reads as TGCGCCAGCAGCTTGGGGGGGCTCCCAGATACGCAGTATTTT.

The J gene is TRBJ2-2, the V gene TRBV18; either TRBD1 or TRBD2 may supply D (5 bases each). V was trimmed by 5 bases and J by 6 bases, leaving 7 bases between them. Looked up from germline, CDR1 is KGHSH and CDR2 is LQKENI. The CDR3 runs 12 residues. The chain's CDR3 is CASSRGAGELFF. In DNA form, the CDR3 reads TGTGCCAGCTCAAGGGGAGCCGGGGAGCTGTTTTTT.

This clone was recorded a few times. The gene calls are TRBV4-1 and TRBJ2-3; D is uncertain. The CDR3 is 13 residues long. Germline loops: CDR1 MGHRA, CDR2 YSYEKL. The ends were cut back, 5 bases at V and 6 bases at J, with 12 bases in the middle. CDR3 DNA sequence: TGCGCCAGCAGCTCCCCGACCGGGGATACGCAGTATTTT. Its translation: CASSSPTGDTQYF.

This clone was detected once. The V call is TRBV9, the J call TRBJ2-5; D is possibly TRBD1 or TRBD2 (5 bases each). Trimming stripped 1 base from V and 1 base from J, with 11 bases between. This CDR3 contains 15 residues. The germline V gene encodes CDR1 SGDLS and CDR2 YYNGEE. DNA for the CDR3: TGTGCCAGCAGCGTAAGGAACGGGGCCCAAGAGACCCAGTACTTC. Its translation is CASSVRNGAQETQYF.

The chain employs TRBV7-8 and TRBJ1-1; D is ambiguous. This CDR3 spans 14 amino acids. Trimming left V 0 bases short and J 4 bases short, with 9 bases between. From germline, CDR1 is SGHVS and CDR2 FQNEAQ. This chain's CDR3 is CASSLARAGTEAFF. In nucleotides, the CDR3 is TGTGCCAGCAGCTTAGCGAGGGCGGGCACTGAAGCTTTCTTT.

V and J are TRBV5-6 and TRBJ1-1; D perhaps matches TRBD1 (5 bases). The CDR3 contains 13 residues. Trimming took 5 bases from V and 4 from J, leaving 12 bases between them. Germline V lookup: CDR1 SGHDT, CDR2 YYEEEE. The CDR3 bases are TGTGCCAGCAGTCTGACACAGGCCACTGAAGCTTTCTTT. This codes for CASSLTQATEAFF.

This chain links TRBV6-1 with TRBJ2-7; a weak D match, TRBD2 (5 bases). Trimming pared 6 bases from V and 3 bases from J, leaving 6 bases between. The CDR3 runs 11 residues. CDR1 is MNHNS, CDR2 SASEGT, per germline. Here the CDR3 reads CASSDYYEQYF. CDR3 nucleotides: TGTGCCAGCAGCGACTACTACGAGCAGTACTTC.

CDR3: CASQGINTYEQYF. DNA for the CDR3: TGTGCCAGCCAGGGGATTAATACCTACGAGCAGTACTTC. The V and J genes are TRBV25-1 and TRBJ2-7, with D possibly matching TRBD1 (6 bases). This CDR3 comprises 13 residues. Germline V lookup: CDR1 MGHDK, CDR2 SYGVNS. V lost 8 bases to trimming and J lost 2 bases, with 13 bases between them.

This sequence joins TRBV7-9 and TRBJ1-5; TRBD1 aligns across 7 bases. CDR3 length: 14 residues. With 4 bases clipped from V and 7 bases from J, the junction kept 7 bases outside the gene matches. The germline V gene encodes CDR1 SEHNR and CDR2 FQNEAQ (reference sequence). CDR3: CASSSTGLGQPQHF. DNA for the CDR3: TGTGCCAGCAGCTCGACAGGGTTGGGCCAGCCCCAGCATTTT.

The chain couples TRBV29-1 to TRBJ1-3; D is unresolved. The length of the CDR3 is 15 residues. Trimming shortened V by 7 bases and J by 7 bases, and 23 bases separated the two germline ends. The germline V gene has CDR1 SQVTM and CDR2 ANQGSEA. The CDR3 nucleotides read TGCAGCGCCCGTGGAGGAGAAAGGCGAGACAACACCATATATTTT. It codes for CSARGGERRDNTIYF. Using reference TRBV29-1 and TRBJ1-3 for the parts outside the CDR3, the full variable domain is SAVISQKPSRDICQRGTSLTIQCQVDSQVTMMFWYRQQPGQSLTLIATANQGSEATYESGFVIDKFPISRPNLTFSTLTVSNMSPEDSSIYLCSARGGERRDNTIYFGEGSWLTVV.

The rearrangement uses TRBV6-5 and TRBJ1-1; TRBD1 might be the D (6 bases). This CDR3 is 14 amino acids long. From germline, CDR1 is MNHEY and CDR2 SVGAGI. V dropped 6 bases and J dropped 4 bases, with 15 bases sitting between them. CDR3 coding DNA: TGTGCCAGCAGGCCCGGACAGCTTCGCACTGAAGCTTTCTTT. Its translation: CASRPGQLRTEAFF.

The V call is TRBV11-2, the J call TRBJ1-1; D call uncertain. The CDR3 totals 13 residues. V was shortened by 4 bases and J by 3 bases, with 9 bases between the two germline ends. Germline V lookup: CDR1 SGHAT, CDR2 FQNNGV. The chain's CDR3 is CASSSRQDTEAFF. The CDR3 coding sequence is TGTGCCAGCAGCTCCCGCCAGGACACTGAAGCTTTCTTT.

This clone was detected a few times. The chain employs TRBV6-5 and TRBJ1-2, with D hard to call. Per germline, CDR1 MNHEY and CDR2 SVGAGI. The germline V and J ends were trimmed by 0 bases and 4 bases, with 12 bases remaining between them. The CDR3 totals 15 residues. The CDR3 here is CASSYSTSPVYGYTF. As DNA, the CDR3 is TGTGCCAGCAGTTACTCGACCAGCCCAGTCTATGGCTACACCTTC.

This clone was seen a handful of times. The rearrangement links TRBV27 to TRBJ1-1, with TRBD1 identical over 7 bases. The CDR3 has 15 amino acids. V lost 6 bases to trimming and J lost 1 base; unmatched junction nucleotides: 8. Germline lookup yields CDR1 MNHEY and CDR2 SMNVEV (reference sequence). The CDR3 DNA reads TGTGCCAGCAGCCAGACAGGGTTTACGAACACTGAAGCTTTCTTT. Protein product: CASSQTGFTNTEAFF.

This chain connects TRBV11-2 to TRBJ1-4; 11 bases are shared with TRBD1. The CDR3 covers 15 residues. Germline trimming cut 1 base from V and 8 bases from J; bases unmatched to any gene: 3. Per germline, CDR1 SGHAT and CDR2 FQNNGV. The CDR3 DNA is TGTGCCAGCAGCTTAGGGACAGGGGGCTTAGAAAAACTGTTTTTT. Amino acids: CASSLGTGGLEKLFF.

This chain links TRBV28 with TRBJ2-3; 13 positions match TRBD2. The ends lost 6 bases at V and 0 bases at J; junction bases unmatched: 6. The CDR3 sequence is 17 residues long. Germline V gives CDR1 MDHEN, CDR2 SYDVKM. CDR3 sequence (DNA): TGTGCCAGCAGCGGACTAGCGGGGGAGTCTAGCACAGATACGCAGTATTTT. The encoded protein is CASSGLAGESSTDTQYF.

This chain joins TRBV6-5 and TRBJ1-2; D possibly corresponds to TRBD1 (6 bases). The germline V gene has CDR1 MNHEY and CDR2 SVGAGI. Trimming left V 4 bases short and J 3 bases short, with 9 bases between. This CDR3 contains 13 residues. Here the CDR3 reads CASSLDSYYGYTF. The CDR3 DNA reads as TGTGCCAGCAGTTTGGACAGCTACTATGGCTACACCTTC.

This rearrangement joins TRBV19 to TRBJ1-5; TRBD1 aligns across 8 bases. The CDR3 extends over 17 amino acids. The germline CDR1 and CDR2 sequences are LNHDA and SQIVND (reference sequence). V was pared by 3 bases and J by 1 base, with 8 bases of the junction left unmatched. The CDR3: CASSIPDRVGSNQPQHF. Here the CDR3 DNA reads TGTGCCAGTAGTATTCCGGACAGGGTTGGGAGCAATCAGCCCCAGCATTTT.

The rearrangement joins TRBV6-5 to TRBJ1-1; D is uncertain. From germline, CDR1 is MNHEY and CDR2 SVGAGI. The V gene lost 6 bases and the J gene lost 1 base, with 12 bases spanning the gap. The CDR3 runs to 14 residues. In nucleotides, the CDR3 is TGTGCCAGCAGCCCTACGAGCCCGAACACTGAAGCTTTCTTT. Translated, it gives CASSPTSPNTEAFF.

The rearrangement joins TRBV5-4 to TRBJ1-3; possibly TRBD1 for D (5 bases). Between the trimmed V and J ends, which lost 5 bases and 1 base, there was a span of 13 bases. The germline gives CDR1 SGHNT, CDR2 YYREEE (reference sequence). This CDR3 has 15 amino acids. In DNA form, the CDR3 reads TGTGCCAGCAGTACGGACCAGGGATCTGGAAACACCATATATTTT. This codes for CASSTDQGSGNTIYF.

The rearrangement joins TRBV4-1 to TRBJ2-7; TRBD1 aligns across 9 bases. The trim removed 1 base at V and 3 bases at J, leaving 7 bases unmatched. This CDR3 comprises 16 residues. Germline lookup yields CDR1 MGHRA and CDR2 YSYEKL. The CDR3 DNA reads TGCGCCAGCAGCCAAGCCGTGACAGGGGGAGACTACGAGCAGTACTTC. Its translation is CASSQAVTGGDYEQYF.

V and J are TRBV6-4 and TRBJ2-7; TRBD2 might be the D (6 bases). The germline gives CDR1 MRHNA, CDR2 SNTAGT. Trimming cost V 10 bases and J 3 bases, with 25 bases left between them. The CDR3 loop spans 16 amino acids. The CDR3 protein is CATYQGGDEKDYEQYF. In DNA, the CDR3 is TGTGCCACGTACCAGGGCGGGGACGAAAAGGACTACGAGCAGTACTTC.

This sequence joins TRBV5-6 and TRBJ2-3; 7 nucleotides agree with TRBD1. Germline CDR1 is SGHDT and CDR2 is YYEEEE. The V segment lost 3 bases and the J segment 1 base; nucleotides outside the gene matches: 2. This CDR3 comprises 14 residues. Here the CDR3 reads CASSSGTGTDTQYF. The CDR3 bases are TGTGCCAGCAGCTCCGGGACAGGCACAGATACGCAGTATTTT.

The chain recombines TRBV6-5 with TRBJ2-5; D could derive from TRBD1 or TRBD2 (6 bases each). Looked up from germline, CDR1 is MNHEY and CDR2 is SVGAGI. The V end lost 6 bases, the J end lost 3 bases, and 17 bases lay between the germline ends. The CDR3 is 15 amino acids. CDR3 sequence (DNA): TGTGCCAGCAGGCCGCGTGAAGGGGGGAAAGAGACCCAGTACTTC. Translating gives CASRPREGGKETQYF.

As regards this clone: Different DNA sequences within this sample yield the same CDR3. This chain joins TRBV5-1 and TRBJ2-2, with 8 nucleotides matching TRBD1. Germline CDR1 and CDR2: SGHRS and YFSETQ. V gave up 6 bases and J gave up 0 bases; unmatched junction bases: 10. The CDR3 consists of 17 residues. The CDR3 nucleotides read TGCGCCAGCACGGGGCTCCCGACAGGGGCGAACACCGGGGAGCTGTTTTTT. Translating gives CASTGLPTGANTGELFF.